This T cell receptor (beta chain) was obtained from a study of T cell repertoires in cytomegalovirus infection. Points on this clonotype: As yet, its antigen is unknown.

V was shortened by 2 bases and J by 2 bases, with 9 bases between the two germline ends. Germline V gene data show CDR1 as SEHNR and CDR2 as FQNEAQ (reference sequence). The CDR3 is 14 amino acids. TCRdb processed the reads anew with MiXCR; each CDR3 protein has one entry. The sample includes about 47,000 distinct CDR3 sequences, about 20% seen only once; the top ten take over 75%. This clonotype was sampled from a human donor in good health (CMV status not recorded). Some clones in this sample may be carry-over from other donors' samples. This chain joins TRBV7-9 and TRBJ1-2; a possible D gene is TRBD1 (6 bases). Material: CD8+ T cells from cultured PBMCs, obtained from culture after CMV antigen stimulation. The CDR3 spells CASSLTGQNYGYTF. The CDR3 DNA reads TGTGCCAGCAGCTTAACAGGGCAAAACTATGGCTACACCTTC.